The 21 T cell receptor beta chains presented below share a single source sample, sequenced in a study of identical twins. MiXCR was run by TCRdb on the 5' RACE reads, yielding one entry per CDR3 protein. The sample lists just under 650,000 distinct CDR3 sequences, 7.1% occurring once. A further study also used this sample, focusing on yellow fever vaccine responses in identical twins.

Input material: PBMCs. The receptors originated from a woman in her late teens or twenties in good health.

This clonotype was counted a few times. The rearrangement uses TRBV24-1 and TRBJ2-2; no clear D gene. The germline V gene has CDR1 KGHDR and CDR2 SFDVKD. V was cut by 9 bases and J by 0 bases, with 13 bases left in between. The CDR3 consists of 15 residues. CDR3 sequence (DNA): TGTGCCACCGAAACAGTCGTCGCGAACACCGGGGAGCTGTTTTTT. Translated, it gives CATETVVANTGELFF.

This clonotype was recorded many times. This chain links TRBV24-1 with TRBJ2-1, with 12 bases identical to TRBD2. The J segment lost 8 bases and the V segment lost 3 bases, leaving 7 bases of the junction unmatched. This CDR3 contains 16 residues. CDR1 and CDR2 (germline): KGHDR, SFDVKD. Here the CDR3 DNA reads TGTGCCACCAGTGATCCCGGACTAGCGGGACTGTATGAGCAGTTCTTC. Translated: CATSDPGLAGLYEQFF.

This clonotype was seen many times. The chain recombines TRBV12-3 or TRBV12-4 with TRBJ2-7; 10 nucleotides align to TRBD1. V trimming: 6 bases; J trimming: 7 bases; junction bases outside the gene matches: 12. This CDR3 spans 15 amino acids. CDR3 nucleotide sequence: TGTGCCAGCAGAGGAGGGACAGGGGAGTGGGGGGAGCAGTACTTC. This gives the protein CASRGGTGEWGEQYF.

The J gene is TRBJ2-6, the V gene TRBV6-2 or TRBV6-3, with D possibly matching TRBD1 (6 bases). The V end lost 4 bases, the J end lost 0 bases, and 13 bases lay between the germline ends. Per the germline V gene, CDR1 is MNHEY and CDR2 is SVGEGT. This CDR3 comprises 17 residues. CDR3 sequence: CASSSNRVPSGANVLTF. The DNA for the CDR3 is TGTGCCAGCAGTTCCAACAGGGTCCCCTCTGGGGCCAACGTCCTGACTTTC.

This clonotype was detected many times. CDR3 coding DNA: TGTGCCACCAGTGATTTGCTTAGCGGGGGGGCCTTGGATACGCAGTATTTT. This gives the protein CATSDLLSGGALDTQYF. V and J are TRBV24-1 and TRBJ2-3, with 11 positions matching TRBD2. The CDR3 runs to 17 residues. From germline, CDR1 is KGHDR and CDR2 SFDVKD. V was clipped by 0 bases and J by 6 bases; unmatched bases: 7.

This clonotype occurred a few times. The rearrangement links TRBV5-1 to TRBJ2-3; D perhaps matches TRBD1 (6 bases). The V gene lost 0 bases and the J gene lost 0 bases, with 11 bases spanning the gap. This CDR3 is built from 16 residues. Germline V gene sequence: CDR1 SGHRS, CDR2 YFSETQ. The CDR3 nucleotides are TGCGCCAGCAGCTTGGGGGGGACAAGTAGCACAGATACGCAGTATTTT. It specifies CASSLGGTSSTDTQYF.

The chain combines TRBV29-1 with TRBJ2-1, with 7 bases lining up with TRBD2. Germline V gene sequence: CDR1 SQVTM, CDR2 ANQGSEA. The length of the CDR3 is 17 residues. V was pared by 4 bases and J by 0 bases, with 12 bases of the junction left unmatched. The CDR3 here is CSVVPSSGFGSYNEQFF. CDR3 sequence (DNA): TGCAGCGTTGTACCATCTAGCGGTTTTGGCTCCTACAATGAGCAGTTCTTC.

This clonotype has a count of ten or more. V is TRBV20-1 and J is TRBJ2-1; unclear D gene. There are 12 residues in the CDR3. Germline V gene sequence: CDR1 DFQATT, CDR2 SNEGSKA (reference sequence). Trimming took off 5 bases at V and 3 bases at J, with 8 bases between the two ends. The CDR3 DNA reads TGCAGTGCTCGACCCAACTACAATGAGCAGTTCTTC. Protein product: CSARPNYNEQFF.

This clonotype was seen repeatedly, ten times or more. The chain uses TRBV14 and TRBJ2-1; possibly TRBD2 for D (5 bases). CDR1 SGHDN and CDR2 FVKESK come from the germline V gene. V lost 2 bases and J lost 3, with 14 bases in between. This CDR3 is 16 amino acids long. CDR3 protein: CASSQRRLPLYNEQFF. The CDR3 DNA is TGTGCCAGCAGCCAACGGAGGCTACCCCTCTACAATGAGCAGTTCTTC.

This clonotype has just a few counts. The chain employs TRBV10-3 and TRBJ2-7; D uncertain. Trimming cost V 2 bases and J 6 bases, with 8 bases left between them. The germline CDR1 and CDR2 sequences are ENHRY and SYGVKD. This CDR3 has 12 residues. CDR3 residues: CAISEGVGEQYV. Here the CDR3 DNA reads TGTGCCATCAGTGAGGGAGTAGGCGAGCAGTACGTC.

This chain connects TRBV15 to TRBJ2-2; D is undetermined. This CDR3 has 15 residues. V lost 0 bases and J 6 bases, leaving 11 bases between the germline ends. Per germline, CDR1 LNHNV and CDR2 YYDKDF (reference sequence). The CDR3 reads CATSRDRLTAGELFF. DNA of the CDR3: TGTGCCACCAGCAGAGATCGTCTGACTGCCGGGGAGCTGTTTTTT. Complete variable domain (other parts from reference TRBV15 and TRBJ2-2): DAMVIQNPRYQVTQFGKPVTLSCSQTLNHNVMYWYQQKSSQAPKLLFHYYDKDFNNEADTPDNFQSRRPNTSFCFLDIRSPGLGDTAMYLCATSRDRLTAGELFFGEGSRLTVL.

This clonotype was detected only a few times. The V gene is TRBV20-1, the J gene TRBJ2-7; 7 bases are a match to TRBD2. The CDR3 sequence is 16 residues long. The V and J ends lost 6 bases and 0 bases, in that order; junction bases with no gene match: 14. Germline V gene data show CDR1 as DFQATT and CDR2 as SNEGSKA (reference sequence). The DNA for the CDR3 is TGCAGTGCCCTGAACCCCCTAGCGGAGAGCTCCTACGAGCAGTACGTC. Translated: CSALNPLAESSYEQYV.

The table lists this clonotype with a few counts. This sequence joins TRBV4-1 and TRBJ2-1, with 9 bases lining up with TRBD2. V was pared by 0 bases and J by 12 bases, with 12 bases of the junction left unmatched. The CDR3 covers 16 residues. The germline CDR1 and CDR2 sequences are MGHRA and YSYEKL. The CDR3 sequence is CASSQDDQREALGQFF. The CDR3 region has the DNA TGCGCCAGCAGCCAAGATGACCAGCGGGAGGCCCTCGGGCAGTTCTTC.

This clonotype has a handful of counts. As DNA, the CDR3 is TGCAGTGCTAGGTCCGACAGGGGCGGAAACACCATATATTTT. Residues: CSARSDRGGNTIYF. This sequence joins TRBV20-1 and TRBJ1-3; 8 bases match TRBD1. Germline loops: CDR1 DFQATT, CDR2 SNEGSKA (reference sequence). Trimming at V came to 3 bases and at J to 4 bases, leaving 5 bases not matched to a gene. This CDR3 comprises 14 residues.

The table lists this clonotype with a few counts. V and J are TRBV12-3 or TRBV12-4 and TRBJ2-1; TRBD1 matches 8 bases. Trimming removed 6 bases from V and 0 bases from J; junction bases left unmatched: 7. The CDR3 is 16 amino acids. The CDR3 loop reads CASRGQAGNSYNEQFF. CDR3 bases: TGTGCCAGCAGGGGACAGGCGGGTAACTCCTACAATGAGCAGTTCTTC.

This chain joins TRBV7-2 and TRBJ1-2, with D unresolved. Per the germline V gene, CDR1 is SGHTA and CDR2 is FQGNSA. V lost 5 bases and J 2 bases, leaving 12 bases between the germline ends. The CDR3 is made up of 14 amino acids. DNA of the CDR3: TGTGCCAGCAGCCCCCGGCTAGGGAACTATGGCTACACCTTC. It codes for CASSPRLGNYGYTF.

This clonotype was seen at least ten times. This rearrangement joins TRBV5-1 to TRBJ2-1; 9 bases line up with TRBD2. The CDR3 is 16 amino acids. J was trimmed by 8 bases and V by 2 bases; bases with no gene match: 11. Germline V CDR1 and CDR2: SGHRS, YFSETQ. The CDR3 reads CASSLNLAGSGDEQFF. The CDR3 bases are TGCGCCAGCAGCTTAAATCTAGCGGGGTCCGGGGATGAGCAGTTCTTC. Together with reference TRBV5-1 and TRBJ2-1, the CDR3 gives the full variable domain: KAGVTQTPRYLIKTRGQQVTLSCSPISGHRSVSWYQQTPGQGLQFLFEYFSETQRNKGNFPGRFSGRQFSNSRSEMNVSTLELGDSALYLCASSLNLAGSGDEQFFGPGTRLTVL.

This sequence joins TRBV12-3 or TRBV12-4 and TRBJ1-2; 8 nucleotides match TRBD1. After removal of 6 bases from V and 3 bases from J, the junction contained 9 bases not matched to a gene. This CDR3 contains 15 residues. The CDR3 here is CASRSTGVGDYGYTF. CDR3 nucleotide sequence: TGTGCCAGCAGATCGACAGGGGTCGGGGACTATGGCTACACCTTC.

Ten or more counts support this clonotype. The CDR3 region is CASSQELTENTGELFF. The DNA for the CDR3 is TGTGCCAGCAGCCAAGAATTGACAGAGAACACCGGGGAGCTGTTTTTT. The J gene is TRBJ2-2, the V gene TRBV3-1, with D maybe TRBD1 (5 bases). Looked up from germline, CDR1 is LGHDT and CDR2 is YNNKEL (reference sequence). V was shortened by 0 bases and J by 1 base, with 9 bases between the two germline ends. The CDR3 sequence is 16 residues long.

This clonotype was seen a handful of times. The V gene is TRBV5-1, the J gene TRBJ2-5; tentatively, D is TRBD2 (6 bases). With 6 bases removed from V and 5 bases from J, the gap between germline ends came to 20 bases. This CDR3 contains 15 residues. Germline assignment: CDR1 SGHRS and CDR2 YFSETQ. CDR3 region: CASTLTGTFKETQYF. The CDR3 DNA reads as TGCGCCAGCACACTCACCGGGACTTTTAAGGAGACCCAGTACTTC.

This chain joins TRBV29-1 and TRBJ2-7; D might be TRBD1 or TRBD2, each matching 5 bases. Trimming removed 7 bases at V and 3 bases at J, with 10 bases between. CDR1 and CDR2 (germline): SQVTM, ANQGSEA. The CDR3 covers 11 residues. Written as DNA, the CDR3 is TGCAGCGCCGGGACGTACTACGAGCAGTACTTC. Encoded protein: CSAGTYYEQYF.